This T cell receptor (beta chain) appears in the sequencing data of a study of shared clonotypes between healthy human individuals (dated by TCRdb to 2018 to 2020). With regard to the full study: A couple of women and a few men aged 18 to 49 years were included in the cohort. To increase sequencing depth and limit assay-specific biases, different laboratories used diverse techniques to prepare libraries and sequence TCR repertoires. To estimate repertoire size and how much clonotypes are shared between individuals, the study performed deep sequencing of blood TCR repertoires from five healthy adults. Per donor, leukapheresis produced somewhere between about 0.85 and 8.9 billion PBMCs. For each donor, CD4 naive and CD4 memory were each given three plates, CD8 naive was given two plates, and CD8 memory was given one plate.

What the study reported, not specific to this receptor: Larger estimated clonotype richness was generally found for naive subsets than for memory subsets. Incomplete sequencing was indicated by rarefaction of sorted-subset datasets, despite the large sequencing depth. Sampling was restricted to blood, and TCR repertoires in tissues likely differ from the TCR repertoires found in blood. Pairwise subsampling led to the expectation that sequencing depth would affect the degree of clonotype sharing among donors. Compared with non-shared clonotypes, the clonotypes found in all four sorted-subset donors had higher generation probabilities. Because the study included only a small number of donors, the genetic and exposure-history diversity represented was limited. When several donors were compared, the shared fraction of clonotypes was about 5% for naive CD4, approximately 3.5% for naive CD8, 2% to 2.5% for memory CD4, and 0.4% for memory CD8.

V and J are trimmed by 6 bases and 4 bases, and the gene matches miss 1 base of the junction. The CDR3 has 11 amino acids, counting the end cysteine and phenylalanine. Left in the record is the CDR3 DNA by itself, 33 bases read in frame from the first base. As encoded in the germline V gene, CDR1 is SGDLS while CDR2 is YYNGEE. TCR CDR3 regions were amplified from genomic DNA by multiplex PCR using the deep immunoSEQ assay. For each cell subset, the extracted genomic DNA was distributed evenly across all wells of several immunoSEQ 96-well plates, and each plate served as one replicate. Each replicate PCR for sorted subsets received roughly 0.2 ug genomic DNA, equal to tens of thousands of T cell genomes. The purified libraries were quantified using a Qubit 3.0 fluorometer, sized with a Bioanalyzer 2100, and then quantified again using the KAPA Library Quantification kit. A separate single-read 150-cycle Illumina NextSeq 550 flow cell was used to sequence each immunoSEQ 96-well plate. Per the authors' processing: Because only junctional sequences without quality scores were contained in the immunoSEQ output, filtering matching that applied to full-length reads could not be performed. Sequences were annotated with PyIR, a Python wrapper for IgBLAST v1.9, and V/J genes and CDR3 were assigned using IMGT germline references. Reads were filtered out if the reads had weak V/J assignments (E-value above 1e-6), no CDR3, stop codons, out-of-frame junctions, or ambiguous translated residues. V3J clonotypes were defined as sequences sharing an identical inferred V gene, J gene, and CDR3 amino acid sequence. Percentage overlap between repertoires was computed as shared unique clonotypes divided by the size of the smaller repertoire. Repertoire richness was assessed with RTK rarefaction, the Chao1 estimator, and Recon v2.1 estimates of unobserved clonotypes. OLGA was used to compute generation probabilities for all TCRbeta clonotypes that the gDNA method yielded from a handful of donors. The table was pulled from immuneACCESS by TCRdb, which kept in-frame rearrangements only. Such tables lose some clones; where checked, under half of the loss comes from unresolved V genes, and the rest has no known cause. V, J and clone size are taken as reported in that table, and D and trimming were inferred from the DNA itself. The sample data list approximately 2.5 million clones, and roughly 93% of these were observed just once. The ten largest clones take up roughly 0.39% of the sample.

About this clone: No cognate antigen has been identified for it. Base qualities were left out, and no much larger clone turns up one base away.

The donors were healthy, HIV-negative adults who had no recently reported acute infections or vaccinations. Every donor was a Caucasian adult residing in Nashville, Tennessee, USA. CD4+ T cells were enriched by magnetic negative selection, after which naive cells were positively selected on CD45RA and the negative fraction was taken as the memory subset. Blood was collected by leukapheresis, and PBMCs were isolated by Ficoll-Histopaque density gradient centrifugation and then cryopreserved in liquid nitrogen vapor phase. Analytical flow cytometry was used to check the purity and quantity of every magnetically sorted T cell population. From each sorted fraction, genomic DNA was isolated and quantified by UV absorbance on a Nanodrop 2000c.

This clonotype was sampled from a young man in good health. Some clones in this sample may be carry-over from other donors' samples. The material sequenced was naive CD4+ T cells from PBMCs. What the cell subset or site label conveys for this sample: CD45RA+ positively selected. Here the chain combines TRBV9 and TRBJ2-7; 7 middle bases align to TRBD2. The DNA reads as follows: TGTGCCAGCACCGGGGGGTACGAGCAGTACTTC. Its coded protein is CASTGGYEQYF.